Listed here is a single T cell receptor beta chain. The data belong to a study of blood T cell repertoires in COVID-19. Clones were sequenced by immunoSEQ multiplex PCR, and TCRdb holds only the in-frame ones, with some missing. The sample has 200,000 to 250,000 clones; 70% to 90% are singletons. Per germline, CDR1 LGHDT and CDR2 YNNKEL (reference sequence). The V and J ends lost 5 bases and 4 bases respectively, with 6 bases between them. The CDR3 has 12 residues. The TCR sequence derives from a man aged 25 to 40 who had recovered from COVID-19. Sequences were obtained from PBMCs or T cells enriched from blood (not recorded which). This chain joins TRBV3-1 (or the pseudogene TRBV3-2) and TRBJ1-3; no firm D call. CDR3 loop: CASSVSGNTIYF. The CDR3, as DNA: TGTGCCAGCAGCGTATCCGGAAACACCATATATTTT.